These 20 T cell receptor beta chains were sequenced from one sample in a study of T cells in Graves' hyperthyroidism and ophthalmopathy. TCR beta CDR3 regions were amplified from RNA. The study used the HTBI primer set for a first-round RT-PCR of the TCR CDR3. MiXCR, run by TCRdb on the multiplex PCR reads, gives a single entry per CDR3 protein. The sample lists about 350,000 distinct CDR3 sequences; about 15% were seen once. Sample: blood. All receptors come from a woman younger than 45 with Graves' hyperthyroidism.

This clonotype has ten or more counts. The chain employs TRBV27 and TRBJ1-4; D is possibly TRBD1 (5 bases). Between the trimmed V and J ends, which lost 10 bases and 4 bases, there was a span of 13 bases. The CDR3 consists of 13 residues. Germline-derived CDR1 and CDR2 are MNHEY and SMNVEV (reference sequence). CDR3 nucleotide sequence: TGTGCCACCGCCAGGGACCATAATGAAAAACTGTTTTTT. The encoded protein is CATARDHNEKLFF.

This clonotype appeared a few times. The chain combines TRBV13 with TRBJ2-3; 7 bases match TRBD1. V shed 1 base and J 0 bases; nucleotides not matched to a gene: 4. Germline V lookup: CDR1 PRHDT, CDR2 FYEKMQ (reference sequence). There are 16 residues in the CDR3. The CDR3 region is CASSLVWDSSTDTQYF. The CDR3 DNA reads TGTGCCAGCAGCTTAGTATGGGACAGCAGCACAGATACGCAGTATTTT.

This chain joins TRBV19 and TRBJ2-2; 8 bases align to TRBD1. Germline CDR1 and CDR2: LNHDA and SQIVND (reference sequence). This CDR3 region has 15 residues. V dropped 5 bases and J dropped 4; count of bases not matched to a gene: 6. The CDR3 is CASSPRQGITGELFF. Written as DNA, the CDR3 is TGTGCCAGTAGTCCCCGACAGGGGATCACCGGGGAGCTGTTTTTT.

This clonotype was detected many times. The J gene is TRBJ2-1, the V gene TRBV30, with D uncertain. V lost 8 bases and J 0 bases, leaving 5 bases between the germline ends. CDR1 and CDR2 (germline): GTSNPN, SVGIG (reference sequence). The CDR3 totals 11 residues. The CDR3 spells CAQDSYNEQFF. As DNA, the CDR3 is TGTGCCCAGGACTCCTACAATGAGCAGTTCTTC.

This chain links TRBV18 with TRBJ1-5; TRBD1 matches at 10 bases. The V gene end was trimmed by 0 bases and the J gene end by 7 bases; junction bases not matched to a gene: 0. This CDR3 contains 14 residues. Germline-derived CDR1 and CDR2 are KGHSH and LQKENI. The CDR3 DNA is TGTGCCAGCTCACCACCGGGACAGGGGCAGCCCCAGCATTTT. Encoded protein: CASSPPGQGQPQHF.

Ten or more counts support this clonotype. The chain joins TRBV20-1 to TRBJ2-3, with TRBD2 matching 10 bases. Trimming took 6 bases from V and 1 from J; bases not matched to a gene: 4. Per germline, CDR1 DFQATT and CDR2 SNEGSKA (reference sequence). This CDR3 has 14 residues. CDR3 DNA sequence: TGCAGTGCGGCCGGGACTAGCGGCACAGATACGCAGTATTTT. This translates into CSAAGTSGTDTQYF.

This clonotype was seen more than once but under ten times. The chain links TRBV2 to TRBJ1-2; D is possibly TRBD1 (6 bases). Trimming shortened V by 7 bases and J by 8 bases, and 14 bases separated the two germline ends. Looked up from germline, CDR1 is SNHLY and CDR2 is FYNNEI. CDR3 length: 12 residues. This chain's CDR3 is CASMGQGSGYTF. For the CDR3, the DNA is TGTGCCAGCATGGGGCAGGGGAGCGGCTACACCTTC.

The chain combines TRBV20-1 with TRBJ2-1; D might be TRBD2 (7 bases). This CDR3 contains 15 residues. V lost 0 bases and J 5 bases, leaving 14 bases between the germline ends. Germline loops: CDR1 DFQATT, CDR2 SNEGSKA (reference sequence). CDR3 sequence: CSAREWGGGDNEQFF. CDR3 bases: TGCAGTGCTAGAGAATGGGGAGGGGGGGACAATGAGCAGTTCTTC.

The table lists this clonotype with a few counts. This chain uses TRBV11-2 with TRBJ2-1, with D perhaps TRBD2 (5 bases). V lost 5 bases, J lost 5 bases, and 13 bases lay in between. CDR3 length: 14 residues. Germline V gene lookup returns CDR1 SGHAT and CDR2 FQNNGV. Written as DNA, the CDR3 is TGTGCCAGCAGCCCTATACTAGGCGACAATGAGCAGTTCTTC. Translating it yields CASSPILGDNEQFF.

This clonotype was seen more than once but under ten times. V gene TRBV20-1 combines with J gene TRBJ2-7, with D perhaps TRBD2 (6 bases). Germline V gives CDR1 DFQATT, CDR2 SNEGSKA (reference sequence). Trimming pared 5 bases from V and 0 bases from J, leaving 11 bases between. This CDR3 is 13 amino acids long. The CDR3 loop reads CSALAVSSYEQYF. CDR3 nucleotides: TGCAGTGCTTTAGCGGTAAGCTCCTACGAGCAGTACTTC.

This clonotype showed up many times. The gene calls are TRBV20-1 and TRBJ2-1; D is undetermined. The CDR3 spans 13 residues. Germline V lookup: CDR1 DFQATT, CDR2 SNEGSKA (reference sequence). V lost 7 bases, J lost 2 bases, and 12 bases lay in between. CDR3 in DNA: TGCAGTGATCGTGGGATGGCCTACAATGAGCAGTTCTTC. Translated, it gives CSDRGMAYNEQFF.

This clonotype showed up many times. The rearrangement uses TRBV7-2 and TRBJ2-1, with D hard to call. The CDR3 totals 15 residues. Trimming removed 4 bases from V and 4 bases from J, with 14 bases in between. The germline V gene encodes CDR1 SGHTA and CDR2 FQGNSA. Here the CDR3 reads CASSSGPSSYNEQFF. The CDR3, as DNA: TGTGCCAGCAGCTCCGGACCCTCCTCATACAATGAGCAGTTCTTC.

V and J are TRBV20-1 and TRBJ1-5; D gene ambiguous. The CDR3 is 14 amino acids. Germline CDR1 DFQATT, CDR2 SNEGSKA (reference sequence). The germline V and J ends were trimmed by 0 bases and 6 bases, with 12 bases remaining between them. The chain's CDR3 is CSARDGKGSQPQHF. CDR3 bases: TGCAGTGCTAGAGATGGAAAGGGCAGTCAGCCCCAGCATTTT.

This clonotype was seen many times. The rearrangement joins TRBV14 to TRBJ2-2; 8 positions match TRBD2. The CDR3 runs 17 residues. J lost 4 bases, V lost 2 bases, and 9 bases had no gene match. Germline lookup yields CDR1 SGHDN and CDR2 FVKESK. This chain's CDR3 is CASSQSDTSGTTGELFF. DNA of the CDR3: TGTGCCAGCAGCCAAAGTGATACTAGCGGTACCACCGGGGAGCTGTTTTTT.

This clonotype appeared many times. CDR3 sequence reads: CASSPRGGTEQYF. As DNA, the CDR3 is TGTGCCAGCAGCCCCAGGGGGGGGACCGAGCAGTACTTC. The rearrangement joins TRBV7-9 to TRBJ2-7; the D call may be TRBD1 or TRBD2 (7 bases each). This CDR3 spans 13 amino acids. Trimming shortened V by 5 bases and J by 6 bases, and 14 bases separated the two germline ends. Germline loops: CDR1 SEHNR, CDR2 FQNEAQ (reference sequence). The full variable domain, completed using reference TRBV7-9 and TRBJ2-7, is DTGVSQNPRHKITKRGQNVTFRCDPISEHNRLYWYRQTLGQGPEFLTYFQNEAQLEKSRLLSDRFSAERPKGSFSTLEIQRTEQGDSAMYLCASSPRGGTEQYFGPGTRLTVT.

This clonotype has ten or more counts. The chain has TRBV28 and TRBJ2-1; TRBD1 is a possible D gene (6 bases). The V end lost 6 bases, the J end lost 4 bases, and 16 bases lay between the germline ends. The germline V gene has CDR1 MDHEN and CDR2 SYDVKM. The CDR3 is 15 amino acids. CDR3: CASSPAGTPYNEQFF. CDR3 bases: TGTGCCAGCAGCCCAGCCGGGACACCATACAATGAGCAGTTCTTC.

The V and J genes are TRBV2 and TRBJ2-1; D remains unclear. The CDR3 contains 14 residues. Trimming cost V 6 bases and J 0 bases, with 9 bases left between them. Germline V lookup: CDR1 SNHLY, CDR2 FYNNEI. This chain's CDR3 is CASRREPSYNEQFF. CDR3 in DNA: TGTGCCAGCAGAAGAGAACCCTCCTACAATGAGCAGTTCTTC.

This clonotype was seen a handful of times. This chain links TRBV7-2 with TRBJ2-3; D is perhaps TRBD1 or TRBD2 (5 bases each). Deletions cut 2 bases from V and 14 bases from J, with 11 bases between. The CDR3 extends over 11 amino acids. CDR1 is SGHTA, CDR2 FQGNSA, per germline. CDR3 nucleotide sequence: TGTGCCAGCAGCTTATCACGGGACGGGTATTTT. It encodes CASSLSRDGYF.

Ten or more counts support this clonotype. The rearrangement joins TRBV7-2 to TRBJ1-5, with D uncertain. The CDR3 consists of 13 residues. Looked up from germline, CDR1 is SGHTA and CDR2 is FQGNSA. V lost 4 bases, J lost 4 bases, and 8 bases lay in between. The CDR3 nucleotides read TGTGCCAGCAGCTGGTTACCAAATCAGCCCCAGCATTTT. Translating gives CASSWLPNQPQHF.

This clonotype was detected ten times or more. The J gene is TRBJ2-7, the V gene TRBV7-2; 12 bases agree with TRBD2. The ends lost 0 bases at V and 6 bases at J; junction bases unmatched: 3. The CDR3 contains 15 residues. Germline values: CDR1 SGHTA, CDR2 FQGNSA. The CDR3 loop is CASSLAPGLAGEQYF. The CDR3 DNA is TGTGCCAGCAGCTTAGCCCCGGGACTAGCGGGCGAGCAGTACTTC.